This T cell receptor (beta chain) was profiled in a study of PD-L1 blockade in urothelial cancer. About the study: Prior chemotherapy in patients spanned 0 to 3 regimens. When blood samples were assessed, the median T cell count was about 140,000.

TCRdb's copy holds only in-frame clones and misses some; the assay was immunoSEQ multiplex PCR. The top ten clones hold about 4.5% of a sample with around 70,000 clones, approximately 80% of them seen once. This clone was found a few times. Each patient supplied 1 to 8 pretreatment and on-treatment samples. Sequencing used PBMCs, obtained around atezolizumab (anti-PD-L1) treatment. This clonotype was obtained from a man in his 70s with urothelial cancer.

The DNA for the CDR3 is TGTGCCAGCAGCTACGTCGGACAGGGGAATGGCTACACCTTC. This codes for CASSYVGQGNGYTF. The J gene is TRBJ1-2, the V gene TRBV11-2; 9 nucleotides align to TRBD1. The CDR3 consists of 14 residues. CDR1 SGHAT and CDR2 FQNNGV come from the germline V gene. Unmatched junction bases numbered 6, after V lost 4 bases and J lost 6 bases.